The T cell receptor beta chain under discussion was sequenced for a study of T cell responses to AZD1222 COVID-19 vaccine. In the study overall: Second-dose timings of about 4 or about 12 weeks were pooled. Points from the study as a whole: A mostly white British donor set with more females was recruited, and clonal diversity was possibly underestimated. The reported proportion of spike-specific TCRs targeting unmutated variant regions was nearly half. None of the repertoires were sampled until the peak T cell response had passed.

The repertoire was sequenced with immunoSEQ multiplex PCR; TCRdb's copy has only in-frame clones and lacks some. Seen here are approximately 79,000 clones, about 88% observed once, and the top ten hold roughly 10%. A remark on this clone: Its cognate antigen is unknown.

CDR1 and CDR2 (germline): SNHLY, FYNNEI. This CDR3 spans 14 amino acids. Trimming cost V 6 bases and J 4 bases; bases outside gene matches: 6. The origin of this receptor is an adult in good health. This sample comprised peripheral blood, obtained on day 0 of AZD1222 vaccination. The J gene is TRBJ1-5, the V gene TRBV2; 7 positions agree with TRBD1. The CDR3 here is CASRTGNGNQPQHF. The CDR3 DNA is TGTGCCAGCAGGACAGGGAATGGTAATCAGCCCCAGCATTTT. The whole variable domain, remainder taken from reference TRBV2 and TRBJ1-5, is EPEVTQTPSHQVTQMGQEVILRCVPISNHLYFYWYRQILGQKVEFLVSFYNNEISEKSEIFDDQFSVERPDGSNFTLKIRSTKLEDSAMYFCASRTGNGNQPQHFGDGTRLSIL.